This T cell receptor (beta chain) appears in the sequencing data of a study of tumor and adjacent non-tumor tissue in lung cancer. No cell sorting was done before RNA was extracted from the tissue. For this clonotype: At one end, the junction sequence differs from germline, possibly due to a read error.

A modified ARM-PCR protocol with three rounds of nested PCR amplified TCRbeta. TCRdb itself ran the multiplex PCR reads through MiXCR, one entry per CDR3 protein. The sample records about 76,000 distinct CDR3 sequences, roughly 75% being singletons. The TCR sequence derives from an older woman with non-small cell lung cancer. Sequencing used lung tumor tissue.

The CDR3 sequence is CSSCHQGGNYGYTF. CDR3 nucleotide sequence: TGTTCCAGCTGTCACCAGGGAGGGAACTATGGCTACACCTTC. This chain links TRBV6-5 with TRBJ1-2, with D possibly matching TRBD1 (5 bases). This CDR3 is built from 14 residues. The germline gives CDR1 MNHEY, CDR2 SVGAGI.